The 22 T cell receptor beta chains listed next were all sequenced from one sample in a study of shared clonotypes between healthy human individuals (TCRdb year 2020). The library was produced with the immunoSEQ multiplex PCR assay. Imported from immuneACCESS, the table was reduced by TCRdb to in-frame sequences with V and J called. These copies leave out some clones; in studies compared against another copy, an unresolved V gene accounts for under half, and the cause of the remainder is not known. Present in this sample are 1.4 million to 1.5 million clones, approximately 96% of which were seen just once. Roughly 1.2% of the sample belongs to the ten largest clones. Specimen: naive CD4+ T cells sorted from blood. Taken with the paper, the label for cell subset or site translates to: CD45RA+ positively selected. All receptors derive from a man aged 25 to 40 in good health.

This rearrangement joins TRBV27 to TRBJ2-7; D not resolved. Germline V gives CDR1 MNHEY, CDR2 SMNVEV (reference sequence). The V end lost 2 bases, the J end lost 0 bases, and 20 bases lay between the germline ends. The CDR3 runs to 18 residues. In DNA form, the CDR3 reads TGTGCCAGCAGTTTACGCCCTAACCCTATAGCCTCCTCCTACGAGCAGTACTTC. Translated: CASSLRPNPIASSYEQYF.

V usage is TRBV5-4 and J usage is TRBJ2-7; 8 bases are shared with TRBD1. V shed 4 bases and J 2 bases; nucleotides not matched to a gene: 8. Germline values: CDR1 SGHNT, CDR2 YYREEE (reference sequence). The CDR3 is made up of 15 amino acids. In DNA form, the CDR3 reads TGTGCCAGCAGCGGCCGGACAGGGAAAGCCTACGAGCAGTACTTC. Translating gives CASSGRTGKAYEQYF. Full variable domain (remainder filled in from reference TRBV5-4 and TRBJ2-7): ETGVTQSPTHLIKTRGQQVTLRCSSQSGHNTVSWYQQALGQGPQFIFQYYREEENGRGNFPPRFSGLQFPNYSSELNVNALELDDSALYLCASSGRTGKAYEQYFGPGTRLTVT.

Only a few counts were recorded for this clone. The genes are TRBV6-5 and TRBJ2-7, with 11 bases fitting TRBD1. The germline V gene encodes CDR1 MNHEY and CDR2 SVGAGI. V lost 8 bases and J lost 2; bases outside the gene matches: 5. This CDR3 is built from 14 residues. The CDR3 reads CASWDRGSPYEQYF. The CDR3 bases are TGTGCCAGCTGGGACAGGGGGTCCCCCTACGAGCAGTACTTC.

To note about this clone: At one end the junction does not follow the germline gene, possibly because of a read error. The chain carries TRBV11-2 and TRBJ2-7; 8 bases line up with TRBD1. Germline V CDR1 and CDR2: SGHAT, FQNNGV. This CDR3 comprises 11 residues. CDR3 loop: CASSPGTGRAF. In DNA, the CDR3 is TGTGCCAGCAGCCCAGGGACAGGTAGGGCGTTC.

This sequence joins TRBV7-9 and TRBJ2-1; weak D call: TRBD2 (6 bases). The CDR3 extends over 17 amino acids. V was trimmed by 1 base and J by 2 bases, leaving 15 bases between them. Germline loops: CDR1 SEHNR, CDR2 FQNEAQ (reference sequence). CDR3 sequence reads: CASSLERFAGTYNEQFF. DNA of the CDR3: TGTGCCAGCAGCTTAGAGAGGTTTGCGGGGACCTACAATGAGCAGTTCTTC.

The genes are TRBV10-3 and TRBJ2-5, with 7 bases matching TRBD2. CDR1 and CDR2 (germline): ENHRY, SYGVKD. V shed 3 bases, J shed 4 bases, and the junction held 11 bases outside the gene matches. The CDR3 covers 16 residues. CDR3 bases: TGTGCCATCAGTGAACGGTTGGCGGGGGTCGGAGAGACCCAGTACTTC. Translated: CAISERLAGVGETQYF.

Here the CDR3 DNA reads TGTGCCAGTAGTATTCCCCAAGGGACTGGAAACACCATATATTTT. This codes for CASSIPQGTGNTIYF. This chain links TRBV19 with TRBJ1-3; the D is unclear. Germline V lookup: CDR1 LNHDA, CDR2 SQIVND (reference sequence). Deletions cut 3 bases from V and 2 bases from J, with 11 bases between. The CDR3 length is 15 residues.

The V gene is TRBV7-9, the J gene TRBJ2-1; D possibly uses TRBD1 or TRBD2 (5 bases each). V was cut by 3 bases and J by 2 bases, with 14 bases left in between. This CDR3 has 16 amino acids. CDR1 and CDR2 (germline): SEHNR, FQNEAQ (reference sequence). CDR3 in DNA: TGTGCCAGCAGCTTCGGGGCCAAGATTACCTACAATGAGCAGTTCTTC. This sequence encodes CASSFGAKITYNEQFF.

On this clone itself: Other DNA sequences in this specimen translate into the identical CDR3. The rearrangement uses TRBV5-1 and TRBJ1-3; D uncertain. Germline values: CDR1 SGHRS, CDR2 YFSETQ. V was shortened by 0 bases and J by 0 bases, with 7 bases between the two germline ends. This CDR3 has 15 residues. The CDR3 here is CASSLEPFSGNTIYF. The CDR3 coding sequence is TGCGCCAGCAGCTTGGAGCCGTTCTCTGGAAACACCATATATTTT.

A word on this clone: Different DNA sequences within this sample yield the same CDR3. The CDR3 loop is CASSQDTDTQYF. The CDR3 nucleotides read TGTGCCAGCTCACAAGACACAGATACGCAGTATTTT. The J gene is TRBJ2-3, the V gene TRBV18; D not certain. The germline V and J ends were trimmed by 4 bases and 2 bases, with 4 bases remaining between them. Germline assignment: CDR1 KGHSH and CDR2 LQKENI. The CDR3 has 12 amino acids.

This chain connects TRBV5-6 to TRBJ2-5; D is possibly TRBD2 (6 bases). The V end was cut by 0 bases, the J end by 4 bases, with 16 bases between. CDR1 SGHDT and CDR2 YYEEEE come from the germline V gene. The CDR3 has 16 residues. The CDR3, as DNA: TGTGCCAGCAGCTTGGCCCCGCGGGGAGGTGGAGAGACCCAGTACTTC. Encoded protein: CASSLAPRGGGETQYF.

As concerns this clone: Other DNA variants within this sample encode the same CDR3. DNA for the CDR3: TGCAGTGCACGAATCACAGATACGCAGTATTTT. It is translated as CSARITDTQYF. The chain couples TRBV20-1 to TRBJ2-3; D remains ambiguous. V shed 6 bases and J shed 2 bases, with 6 bases lying between them. This CDR3 region has 11 residues. The germline V gene has CDR1 DFQATT and CDR2 SNEGSKA (reference sequence).

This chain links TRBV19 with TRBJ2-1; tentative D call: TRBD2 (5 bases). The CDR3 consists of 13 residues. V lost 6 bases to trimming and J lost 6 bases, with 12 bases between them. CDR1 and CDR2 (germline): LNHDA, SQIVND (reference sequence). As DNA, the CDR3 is TGTGCCAGTAGCCCGGGCCGGGGCAATGAGCAGTTCTTC. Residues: CASSPGRGNEQFF. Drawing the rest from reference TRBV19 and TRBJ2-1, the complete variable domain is DGGITQSPKYLFRKEGQNVTLSCEQNLNHDAMYWYRQDPGQGLRLIYYSQIVNDFQKGDIAEGYSVSREKKESFPLTVTSAQKNPTAFYLCASSPGRGNEQFFGPGTRLTVL.

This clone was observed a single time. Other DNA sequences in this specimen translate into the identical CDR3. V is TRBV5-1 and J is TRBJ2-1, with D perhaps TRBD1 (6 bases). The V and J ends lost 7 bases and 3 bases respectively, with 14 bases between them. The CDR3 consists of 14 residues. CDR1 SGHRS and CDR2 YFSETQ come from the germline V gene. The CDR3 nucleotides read TGCGCCAGCTCACTCAAACAGGGCTACAATGAGCAGTTCTTC. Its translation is CASSLKQGYNEQFF.

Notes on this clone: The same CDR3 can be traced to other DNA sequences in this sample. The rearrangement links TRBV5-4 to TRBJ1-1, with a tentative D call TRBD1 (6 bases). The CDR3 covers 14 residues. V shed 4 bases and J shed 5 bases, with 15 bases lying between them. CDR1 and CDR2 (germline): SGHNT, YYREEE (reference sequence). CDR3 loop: CASSRRAGETEAFF. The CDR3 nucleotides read TGTGCCAGCAGCCGGCGGGCAGGGGAAACTGAAGCTTTCTTT. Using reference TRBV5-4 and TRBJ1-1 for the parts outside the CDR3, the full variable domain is ETGVTQSPTHLIKTRGQQVTLRCSSQSGHNTVSWYQQALGQGPQFIFQYYREEENGRGNFPPRFSGLQFPNYSSELNVNALELDDSALYLCASSRRAGETEAFFGQGTRLTVV.

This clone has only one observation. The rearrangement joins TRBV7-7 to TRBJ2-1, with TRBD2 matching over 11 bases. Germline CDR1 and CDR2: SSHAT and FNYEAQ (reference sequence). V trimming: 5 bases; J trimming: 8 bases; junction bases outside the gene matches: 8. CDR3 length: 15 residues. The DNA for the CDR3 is TGTGCCAGCAGCCGAATAGCGGGAGGGCTGGATGAGCAGTTCTTC. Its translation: CASSRIAGGLDEQFF.

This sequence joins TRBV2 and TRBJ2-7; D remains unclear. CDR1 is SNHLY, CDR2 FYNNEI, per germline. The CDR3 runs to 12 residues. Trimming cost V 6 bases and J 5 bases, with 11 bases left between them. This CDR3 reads CASSPPGHEQYF. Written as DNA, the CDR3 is TGTGCCAGCAGCCCCCCCGGCCACGAGCAGTACTTC.

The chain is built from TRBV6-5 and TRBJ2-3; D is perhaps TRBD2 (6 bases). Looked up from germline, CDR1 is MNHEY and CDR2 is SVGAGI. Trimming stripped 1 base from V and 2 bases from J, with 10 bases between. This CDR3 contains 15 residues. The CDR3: CASSYFSGATDTQYF. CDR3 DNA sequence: TGTGCCAGCAGTTACTTTAGCGGTGCCACAGATACGCAGTATTTT.

The CDR3 spells CASYASNTEAFF. Here the CDR3 DNA reads TGTGCCAGCTATGCGTCGAACACTGAAGCTTTCTTT. This rearrangement joins TRBV6-1 to TRBJ1-1; D is uncertain. The V gene's germline CDR1 is MNHNS and CDR2 SASEGT. This CDR3 contains 12 residues. Trimming removed 8 bases from V and 1 base from J, with 8 bases in between.

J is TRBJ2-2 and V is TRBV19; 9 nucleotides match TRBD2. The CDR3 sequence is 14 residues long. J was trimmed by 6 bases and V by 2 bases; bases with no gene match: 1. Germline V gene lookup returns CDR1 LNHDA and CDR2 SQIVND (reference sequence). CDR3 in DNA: TGTGCCAGTAGTATACTAGCGGGACCCGGGGAGCTGTTTTTT. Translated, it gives CASSILAGPGELFF. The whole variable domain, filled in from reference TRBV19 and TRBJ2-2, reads DGGITQSPKYLFRKEGQNVTLSCEQNLNHDAMYWYRQDPGQGLRLIYYSQIVNDFQKGDIAEGYSVSREKKESFPLTVTSAQKNPTAFYLCASSILAGPGELFFGEGSRLTVL.

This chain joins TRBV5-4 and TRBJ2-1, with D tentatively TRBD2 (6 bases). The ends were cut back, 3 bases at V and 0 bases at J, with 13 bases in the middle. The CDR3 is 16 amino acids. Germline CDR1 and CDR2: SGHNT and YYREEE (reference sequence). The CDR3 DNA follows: TGTGCCAGCAGCTCTTCCGCGGGAACCTCCTACAATGAGCAGTTCTTC. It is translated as CASSSSAGTSYNEQFF.

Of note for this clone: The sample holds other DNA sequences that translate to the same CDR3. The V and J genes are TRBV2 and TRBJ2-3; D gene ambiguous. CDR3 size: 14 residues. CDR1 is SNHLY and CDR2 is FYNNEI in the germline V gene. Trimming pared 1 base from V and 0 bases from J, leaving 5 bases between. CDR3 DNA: TGTGCCAGCAGTGAAGACTTGAGCACAGATACGCAGTATTTT. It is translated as CASSEDLSTDTQYF.